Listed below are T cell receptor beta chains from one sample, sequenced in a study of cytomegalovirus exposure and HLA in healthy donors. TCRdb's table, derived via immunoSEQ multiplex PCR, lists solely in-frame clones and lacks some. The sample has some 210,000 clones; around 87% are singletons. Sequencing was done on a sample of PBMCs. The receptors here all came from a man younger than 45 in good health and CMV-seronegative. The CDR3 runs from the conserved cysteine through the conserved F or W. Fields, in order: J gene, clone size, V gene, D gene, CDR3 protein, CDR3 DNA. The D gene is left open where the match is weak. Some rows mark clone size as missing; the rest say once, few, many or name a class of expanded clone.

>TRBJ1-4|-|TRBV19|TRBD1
CASTPTGEGAKLFF
TGTGCCAGTACTCCGACGGGTGAGGGGGCAAAACTGTTTTTT
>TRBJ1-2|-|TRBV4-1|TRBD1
CASSQDRGHDGYTF
TGCGCCAGCAGCCAAGACAGGGGGCATGATGGCTACACCTTC
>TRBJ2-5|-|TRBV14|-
CASSQGRSSSRETQYF
TGTGCCAGCAGCCAAGGAAGGTCAAGTTCTAGGGAGACCCAGTACTTC
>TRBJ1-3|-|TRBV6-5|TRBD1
CASSYSRGQGNTIYF
TGTGCCAGCAGTTACTCGAGGGGACAGGGGAACACCATATATTTT
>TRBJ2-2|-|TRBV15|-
CATRSQTGELFF
TGTGCCACCAGGTCCCAGACCGGGGAGCTGTTTTTT
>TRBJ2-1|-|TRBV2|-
CASSMTGIQVEQFF
TGTGCCAGCAGTATGACAGGTATCCAGGTTGAGCAGTTCTTC
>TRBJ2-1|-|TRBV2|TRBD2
CASSGTSGGPGSYNEQFF
TGTGCCAGCAGTGGGACTAGCGGGGGGCCCGGGTCCTACAATGAGCAGTTCTTC
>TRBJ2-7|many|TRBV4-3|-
CASSQEVGSSYEQYF
TGCGCCAGCAGCCAAGAGGTAGGGAGCTCCTACGAGCAGTACTTC
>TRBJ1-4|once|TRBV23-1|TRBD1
CASSQSRQGAREKLFF
TGCGCCAGCAGTCAATCAAGGCAGGGGGCTCGCGAAAAACTGTTTTTT
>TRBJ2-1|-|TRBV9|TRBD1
CASSVGTGINEQFF
TGTGCCAGCAGCGTAGGGACAGGGATCAATGAGCAGTTCTTC
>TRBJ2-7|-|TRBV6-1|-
CASSRGTYEQYF
TGTGCCAGCAGCCGGGGGACCTACGAGCAGTACTTC
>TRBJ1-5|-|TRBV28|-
CASSKVQGAGREPQHF
TGTGCCAGCAGTAAAGTACAGGGAGCGGGGCGTGAGCCCCAGCATTTT
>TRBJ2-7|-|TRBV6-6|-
CASSYVRRGAEQYF
TGTGCCAGCAGTTACGTACGTCGGGGAGCCGAGCAGTACTTC
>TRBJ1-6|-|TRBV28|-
CASTGRWQGHSPLHF
TGTGCCAGCACCGGGAGGTGGCAGGGACATTCACCCCTCCACTTT
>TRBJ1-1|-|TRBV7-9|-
CASSSPGGTEAFF
TGTGCCAGCAGCTCCCCGGGGGGCACTGAAGCTTTCTTT
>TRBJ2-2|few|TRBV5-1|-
CASSLGTGSNTGELFF
TGCGCCAGCAGCTTAGGAACAGGGTCGAACACCGGGGAGCTGTTTTTT
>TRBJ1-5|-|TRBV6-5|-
CASRSTGKQPQHF
TGTGCCAGCAGAAGCACAGGTAAACAGCCCCAGCATTTT
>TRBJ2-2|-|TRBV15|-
CATSPLTGFLTGELFF
TGTGCCACCAGCCCATTAACAGGGTTCCTCACCGGGGAGCTGTTTTTT
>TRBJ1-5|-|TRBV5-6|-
CASSLGWGGNQPQHF
TGTGCCAGCAGCTTGGGGTGGGGCGGCAATCAGCCCCAGCATTTT
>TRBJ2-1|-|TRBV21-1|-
CASSKQYQYNEQFF
TGTGCCAGCAGCAAACAGTATCAGTACAATGAGCAGTTCTTC
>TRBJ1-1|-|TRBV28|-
CASSLRITEAFF
TGTGCCAGCAGCCTACGTATCACTGAAGCTTTCTTT
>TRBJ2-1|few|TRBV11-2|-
CASSLVAGIDNEQFF
TGTGCCAGCAGCTTAGTGGCGGGAATAGACAATGAGCAGTTCTTC
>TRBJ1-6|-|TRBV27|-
CASSLIGDNSPLHF
TGTGCCAGCAGTTTAATAGGGGATAATTCACCCCTCCACTTT
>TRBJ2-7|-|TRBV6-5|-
CASRSTAGPYEQYF
TGTGCCAGCAGGTCTACTGCGGGACCCTACGAGCAGTACTTC
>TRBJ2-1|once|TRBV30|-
CAWNSGSYNEQFF
TGTGCCTGGAACTCAGGGTCCTACAATGAGCAGTTCTTC